The 3 T cell receptor beta chains below come from one sample, sequenced in a study of blood T cell repertoires in COVID-19. Using immunoSEQ multiplex PCR, the repertoire was profiled, and TCRdb retains in-frame clones only, with some absent. The table includes roughly 250,000 clones, roughly 79% detected once. Material: peripheral blood. The receptor source for this set is a woman older than 75 with acute or convalescent COVID-19.

The rearrangement uses TRBV3-1 (or the pseudogene TRBV3-2) and TRBJ2-3, with D tentatively TRBD2 (5 bases). The V gene lost 1 base and the J gene lost 14 bases, with 16 bases spanning the gap. The CDR3 sequence is 13 residues long. Germline CDR1 and CDR2: LGHDT and YNNKEL (reference sequence). Here the CDR3 DNA reads TGTGCCAGCAGCCAAGGGGCTAGCATCCCCCCGTATTTT. It yields the protein CASSQGASIPPYF.

This chain joins TRBV11-2 and TRBJ1-1, with 7 bases identical to TRBD1. This CDR3 contains 16 residues. Germline V gives CDR1 SGHAT, CDR2 FQNNGV. After removal of 1 base from V and 2 bases from J, the junction contained 7 bases not matched to a gene. The CDR3 spells CASSLAPGTANTEAFF. The CDR3 region has the DNA TGTGCCAGCAGCTTAGCCCCCGGGACAGCAAACACTGAAGCTTTCTTT.

The J gene is TRBJ1-2, the V gene TRBV7-2; D may be TRBD1 (5 bases). The germline V gene has CDR1 SGHTA and CDR2 FQGNSA. Between the trimmed V and J ends, which lost 0 bases and 7 bases, there was a span of 15 bases. CDR3 length: 15 amino acids. The CDR3 coding sequence is TGTGCCAGCAGCTTAGCGGCCCAAGGGGTACTTGGCTACACCTTC. Translating gives CASSLAAQGVLGYTF. The whole variable domain, remainder taken from reference TRBV7-2 and TRBJ1-2, is GAGVSQSPSNKVTEKGKDVELRCDPISGHTALYWYRQSLGQGLEFLIYFQGNSAPDKSGLPSDRFSAERTGGSVSTLTIQRTQQEDSAVYLCASSLAAQGVLGYTFGSGTRLTVV.